This entry lists 30 T cell receptor beta chains sequenced from one sample in a study of cytomegalovirus exposure and HLA in healthy donors. Produced via immunoSEQ multiplex PCR; TCRdb's table is partial and in-frame only. The sample has roughly 150,000 clones, approximately 91% seen once. The sequenced sample consisted of PBMCs. The receptor source for this set is a man aged 18 to 29 in good health and CMV-seronegative.

The chain links TRBV18 to TRBJ2-7, with a weak D call TRBD2 (5 bases). Trimming cost V 3 bases and J 3 bases, with 15 bases left between them. Germline-derived CDR1 and CDR2 are KGHSH and LQKENI. The CDR3 is 15 residues long. The CDR3 DNA follows: TGTGCCAGCTCACCGTACGGGGTGTCGGGCTACGAGCAGTACTTC. Amino acid sequence: CASSPYGVSGYEQYF.

The rearrangement joins TRBV28 to TRBJ1-1, with D perhaps matching TRBD1 (5 bases). V was shortened by 11 bases and J by 1 base, with 17 bases between the two germline ends. CDR3 length: 14 residues. Germline V CDR1 and CDR2: MDHEN, SYDVKM. The CDR3 spells CASKEGYRNTEAFF. In DNA, the CDR3 is TGTGCCTCCAAGGAGGGGTATCGGAACACTGAAGCTTTCTTT. The full variable domain, with the rest looked up from reference TRBV28 and TRBJ1-1, is DVKVTQSSRYLVKRTGEKVFLECVQDMDHENMFWYRQDPGLGLRLIYFSYDVKMKEKGDIPEGYSVSREKKERFSLILESASTNQTSMYLCASKEGYRNTEAFFGQGTRLTVV.

The rearrangement joins TRBV30 to TRBJ1-3, with 7 positions matching TRBD1. CDR1 is GTSNPN and CDR2 is SVGIG in the germline V gene (reference sequence). The CDR3 sequence is 15 residues long. J was trimmed by 0 bases and V by 3 bases; bases with no gene match: 5. The DNA of the CDR3 is TGTGCCTGGAGCCGGGACAGCGGCTCTGGAAACACCATATATTTT. Residues: CAWSRDSGSGNTIYF.

The CDR3: CASSPPGTQYF. Here the CDR3 DNA reads TGCGCCAGCAGCCCGCCCGGGACCCAGTACTTC. This sequence joins TRBV5-1 and TRBJ2-5; no definite D call. Trimming left V 4 bases short and J 7 bases short, with 8 bases between. The CDR3 is 11 amino acids. Germline V gene lookup returns CDR1 SGHRS and CDR2 YFSETQ.

V usage is TRBV11-3 and J usage is TRBJ2-1, with 11 bases that match TRBD2. This CDR3 region has 18 residues. Germline lookup yields CDR1 SGHNT and CDR2 YENEEA. J lost 4 bases, V lost 1 base, and 9 bases had no gene match. The CDR3, as DNA: TGTGCCAGCAGCTTAGGGCTGACTAGCGGGATAGGGTACAATGAGCAGTTCTTC. It encodes CASSLGLTSGIGYNEQFF. The entire variable domain, with the rest obtained from reference TRBV11-3 and TRBJ2-1, is as follows: EAGVVQSPRYKIIEKKQPVAFWCNPISGHNTLYWYLQNLGQGPELLIRYENEEAVDDSQLPKDRFSAERLKGVDSTLKIQPAELGDSAVYLCASSLGLTSGIGYNEQFFGPGTRLTVL.

V is TRBV5-6 and J is TRBJ2-5, with D unresolved. The CDR3 sequence is 11 residues long. Per germline, CDR1 SGHDT and CDR2 YYEEEE. The V end lost 2 bases, the J end lost 3 bases, and 2 bases lay between the germline ends. The DNA for the CDR3 is TGTGCCAGCAGCTTCGAAGAGACCCAGTACTTC. It specifies CASSFEETQYF.

This chain uses TRBV28 with TRBJ1-1; a possible D gene is TRBD1 (6 bases). V lost 2 bases to trimming and J lost 4 bases, with 14 bases between them. The CDR3 totals 15 residues. Germline CDR1 reads MDHEN; CDR2 reads SYDVKM. DNA of the CDR3: TGTGCCAGCAGTTTAAGCGCGGGGGCATTCACTGAAGCTTTCTTT. This gives the protein CASSLSAGAFTEAFF.

V gene TRBV19 combines with J gene TRBJ2-7; maybe TRBD2 (6 bases). This CDR3 region has 13 residues. Per germline, CDR1 LNHDA and CDR2 SQIVND (reference sequence). Trimming left V 4 bases short and J 3 bases short, with 10 bases between. The CDR3 bases are TGTGCCAGTAGTAGGGACTTCCTCTACGAGCAGTACTTC. Its protein is CASSRDFLYEQYF.

J is TRBJ2-2 and V is TRBV9, with TRBD2 identical over 10 bases. The CDR3 covers 15 residues. With V trimmed by 4 bases and J by 7 bases, 7 bases remained unmatched. Per germline, CDR1 SGDLS and CDR2 YYNGEE. Here the CDR3 DNA reads TGTGCCAGCAGCTCTAGCGGGAGAGGGGTCGGGGAGCTGTTTTTT. Encoded protein: CASSSSGRGVGELFF.

The J gene is TRBJ1-1, the V gene TRBV6-5; D possibly corresponds to TRBD1 (5 bases). The CDR3 covers 14 residues. CDR1 and CDR2 from the germline V gene are MNHEY and SVGAGI. V was shortened by 2 bases and J by 11 bases, with 18 bases between the two germline ends. Written as DNA, the CDR3 is TGTGCCAGCAGTTACGGGGCAGGGCGGGGGTTGGCTTTCTTT. It codes for CASSYGAGRGLAFF.

This rearrangement joins TRBV5-1 to TRBJ1-4; TRBD1 agrees at 7 bases. The CDR3 loop spans 14 amino acids. Germline CDR1 is SGHRS and CDR2 is YFSETQ. V dropped 5 bases and J dropped 5; count of bases not matched to a gene: 6. The CDR3 sequence: CASSDVTGNEKLFF. Written as DNA, the CDR3 is TGCGCCAGCAGTGACGTGACAGGGAATGAAAAACTGTTTTTT.

The chain recombines TRBV2 with TRBJ2-7, with D possibly TRBD1 on 5 matching bases. CDR3 length: 15 residues. Germline V CDR1 and CDR2: SNHLY, FYNNEI. The germline V and J ends were trimmed by 3 bases and 4 bases, with 16 bases remaining between them. DNA of the CDR3: TGTGCCAGCAGTGAGCTTGTCGGCTCAGGGTACGAGCAGTACTTC. As protein: CASSELVGSGYEQYF.

The rearrangement joins TRBV19 to TRBJ2-3; a possible D gene is TRBD2 (5 bases). Trimming stripped 3 bases from V and 8 bases from J, with 12 bases between. There are 13 residues in the CDR3. Germline lookup yields CDR1 LNHDA and CDR2 SQIVND (reference sequence). CDR3 in DNA: TGTGCCAGTAGTATCCCGGGGAGCCTTACGCAGTATTTT. It specifies CASSIPGSLTQYF.

This chain connects TRBV7-2 to TRBJ2-7; 8 positions match TRBD2. This CDR3 has 15 residues. J was trimmed by 0 bases and V by 2 bases; bases with no gene match: 3. Germline CDR1 reads SGHTA; CDR2 reads FQGNSA. In DNA form, the CDR3 reads TGTGCCAGCAGCTTACGGGGGGGGAGCTCCTACGAGCAGTACTTC. It is translated as CASSLRGGSSYEQYF.

This clone was picked up one time. This chain uses TRBV9 with TRBJ1-2, with 8 bases identical to TRBD1. V dropped 2 bases and J dropped 6; count of bases not matched to a gene: 3. The CDR3 has 13 residues. CDR1 and CDR2 from the germline V gene are SGDLS and YYNGEE. The CDR3 nucleotides read TGTGCCAGCAGCGTTCGGACAGGGCATGGCTACACCTTC. This codes for CASSVRTGHGYTF.

This clone was observed once. The rearrangement links TRBV7-3 to TRBJ1-3; D gene ambiguous. The germline V gene has CDR1 SGHTA and CDR2 FQGTGA. This CDR3 has 14 amino acids. The ends were cut back, 3 bases at V and 4 bases at J, with 10 bases in the middle. This CDR3 reads CASSLTGGGNTIYF. As DNA, the CDR3 is TGTGCCAGCAGCTTGACGGGAGGAGGAAACACCATATATTTT.

The rearrangement joins TRBV5-6 to TRBJ2-3; no reliable D call. The germline V gene has CDR1 SGHDT and CDR2 YYEEEE. Trimming stripped 3 bases from V and 2 bases from J, with 4 bases between. This CDR3 spans 12 amino acids. CDR3 DNA: TGTGCCAGCAGCTCCTACACAGATACGCAGTATTTT. Its protein product is CASSSYTDTQYF.

This clone was observed a single time. The rearrangement links TRBV29-1 to TRBJ2-5; tentatively, D is TRBD1 (6 bases). The CDR3 contains 13 residues. The V and J ends lost 2 bases and 1 base respectively, with 8 bases between them. The V gene's germline CDR1 is SQVTM and CDR2 ANQGSEA. CDR3 in amino acids: CSVERDTQETQYF. The CDR3, as DNA: TGCAGCGTTGAAAGGGACACCCAAGAGACCCAGTACTTC.

The rearrangement links TRBV4-3 to TRBJ1-5, with 9 bases matching TRBD1. Germline CDR1 and CDR2: LGHNA and YSLEER. V trimming: 2 bases; J trimming: 7 bases; junction bases outside the gene matches: 12. The CDR3 loop spans 17 amino acids. CDR3: CASSQSTGTGYHQPQHF. The CDR3 region has the DNA TGCGCCAGCAGCCAATCCACCGGGACAGGGTATCACCAGCCCCAGCATTTT.

The genes are TRBV10-2 and TRBJ2-7; the D is unclear. Germline CDR1 and CDR2: WSHSY and SAAADI. The V gene lost 6 bases and the J gene lost 3 bases, with 6 bases spanning the gap. The CDR3 is 11 amino acids. CDR3 protein: CASSRGYEQYF. In DNA form, the CDR3 reads TGCGCCAGCAGCAGAGGCTACGAGCAGTACTTC.

The chain employs TRBV7-9 and TRBJ2-1; TRBD2 aligns across 8 bases. J lost 10 bases, V lost 5 bases, and 13 bases had no gene match. The CDR3 has 15 residues. Germline V gives CDR1 SEHNR, CDR2 FQNEAQ (reference sequence). The DNA of the CDR3 is TGTGCCAGCAGCGACGGACTAGCCCCAGGGGAGGAGCAGTTCTTC. This codes for CASSDGLAPGEEQFF. Drawing the rest from reference TRBV7-9 and TRBJ2-1, the complete variable domain is DTGVSQNPRHKITKRGQNVTFRCDPISEHNRLYWYRQTLGQGPEFLTYFQNEAQLEKSRLLSDRFSAERPKGSFSTLEIQRTEQGDSAMYLCASSDGLAPGEEQFFGPGTRLTVL.

The table lists this clone with a count of one. This chain joins TRBV27 and TRBJ2-1; 13 bases align to TRBD2. The CDR3 is made up of 16 amino acids. Germline V gene data show CDR1 as MNHEY and CDR2 as SMNVEV (reference sequence). J gave up 3 bases and V 5 bases, and 4 bases lay outside the gene matches. CDR3 region: CASSPLAGGDYNEQFF. As DNA, the CDR3 is TGTGCCAGCAGTCCACTAGCGGGAGGGGACTACAATGAGCAGTTCTTC.

The J gene is TRBJ2-1, the V gene TRBV11-3, with 7 bases identical to TRBD2. There are 13 residues in the CDR3. The junction had 4 bases not matched to a gene; V was cut back by 1 base and J by 10 bases. Germline CDR1 reads SGHNT; CDR2 reads YENEEA. DNA for the CDR3: TGTGCCAGCAGCTTAGTGGGAGGGCCGGAGCAGTTCTTC. This sequence encodes CASSLVGGPEQFF. Full variable domain (missing parts from reference TRBV11-3 and TRBJ2-1): EAGVVQSPRYKIIEKKQPVAFWCNPISGHNTLYWYLQNLGQGPELLIRYENEEAVDDSQLPKDRFSAERLKGVDSTLKIQPAELGDSAVYLCASSLVGGPEQFFGPGTRLTVL.

The chain couples TRBV7-9 to TRBJ2-4; no definite D call. The CDR3 totals 13 residues. V was clipped by 3 bases and J by 8 bases, with 11 bases between them. In germline, CDR1 is SEHNR, CDR2 FQNEAQ (reference sequence). As DNA, the CDR3 is TGTGCCAGCAGCTTCGACAATATGCACATTCAGTACTTC. Translated: CASSFDNMHIQYF.

V is TRBV27 and J is TRBJ2-1, with TRBD1 matching over 10 bases. V was pared by 1 base and J by 8 bases, with 14 bases of the junction left unmatched. The CDR3 spans 18 residues. CDR1 is MNHEY, CDR2 SMNVEV, per germline (reference sequence). This chain's CDR3 is CASSLLGGTGDRWDEQFF. The DNA for the CDR3 is TGTGCCAGCAGTTTATTGGGTGGGACAGGGGATCGGTGGGATGAGCAGTTCTTC.

The CDR3 coding sequence is TGTGCCAGCAGCGTAGAAGGCGGGAGTATCACCGGGGAGCTGTTTTTT. It is translated as CASSVEGGSITGELFF. The V gene is TRBV9, the J gene TRBJ2-2; 7 positions match TRBD2. Trimming cost V 0 bases and J 4 bases; bases outside gene matches: 6. The CDR3 has 16 residues. Per germline, CDR1 SGDLS and CDR2 YYNGEE.

The DNA for the CDR3 is TGTGCCAGCAGTTCCACATTTAATGAAAAACTGTTTTTT. Translating it yields CASSSTFNEKLFF. This sequence joins TRBV27 and TRBJ1-4; unclear D gene. V was trimmed by 4 bases and J by 4 bases, leaving 7 bases between them. The CDR3 consists of 13 residues. The germline gives CDR1 MNHEY, CDR2 SMNVEV (reference sequence). Full variable domain (remainder filled in from reference TRBV27 and TRBJ1-4): EAQVTQNPRYLITVTGKKLTVTCSQNMNHEYMSWYRQDPGLGLRQIYYSMNVEVTDKGDVPEGYKVSRKEKRNFPLILESPSPNQTSLYFCASSSTFNEKLFFGSGTQLSVL.

The CDR3 loop reads CASSFHGNTIYF. CDR3 nucleotide sequence: TGTGCCAGCAGCTTCCATGGAAACACCATATATTTT. The rearrangement links TRBV5-6 to TRBJ1-3, with D unclear. The CDR3 sequence is 12 residues long. Germline V gives CDR1 SGHDT, CDR2 YYEEEE. V was trimmed by 2 bases and J by 3 bases, leaving 3 bases between them.

The rearrangement joins TRBV28 to TRBJ2-7; 8 nucleotides match TRBD1. V trimming: 5 bases; J trimming: 6 bases; junction bases outside the gene matches: 12. This CDR3 has 15 residues. Germline CDR1 and CDR2: MDHEN and SYDVKM. In DNA, the CDR3 is TGTGCCAGCAGTGCGATAAGGACAGGGAGCGGCGAGCAGTACGTC. This gives the protein CASSAIRTGSGEQYV.

The rearrangement links TRBV6-1 to TRBJ1-5, with D unclear. V lost 3 bases, J lost 0 bases, and 18 bases lay in between. Germline V CDR1 and CDR2: MNHNS, SASEGT. CDR3 length equals 18 residues. The CDR3 coding sequence is TGTGCCAGCAGTGACCTACGGCTAGGCAGCCATAGCAATCAGCCCCAGCATTTT. Translating gives CASSDLRLGSHSNQPQHF.